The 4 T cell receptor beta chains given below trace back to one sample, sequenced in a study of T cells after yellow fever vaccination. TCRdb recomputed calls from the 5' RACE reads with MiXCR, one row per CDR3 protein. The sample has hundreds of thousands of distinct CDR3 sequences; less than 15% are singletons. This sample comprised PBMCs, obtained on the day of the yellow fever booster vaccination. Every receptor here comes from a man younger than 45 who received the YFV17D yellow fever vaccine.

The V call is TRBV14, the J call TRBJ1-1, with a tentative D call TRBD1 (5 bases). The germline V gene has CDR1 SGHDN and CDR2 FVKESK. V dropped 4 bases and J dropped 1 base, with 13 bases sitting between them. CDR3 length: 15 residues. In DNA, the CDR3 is TGTGCCAGCAGCCCGCCGGGACGACAGAACACTGAAGCTTTCTTT. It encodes CASSPPGRQNTEAFF.

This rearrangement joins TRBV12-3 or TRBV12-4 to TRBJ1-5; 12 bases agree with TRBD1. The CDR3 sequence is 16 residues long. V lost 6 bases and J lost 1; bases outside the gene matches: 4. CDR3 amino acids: CASSGTGGFSNQPQHF. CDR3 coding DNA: TGTGCCAGCAGCGGGACAGGGGGCTTCAGCAATCAGCCCCAGCATTTT.

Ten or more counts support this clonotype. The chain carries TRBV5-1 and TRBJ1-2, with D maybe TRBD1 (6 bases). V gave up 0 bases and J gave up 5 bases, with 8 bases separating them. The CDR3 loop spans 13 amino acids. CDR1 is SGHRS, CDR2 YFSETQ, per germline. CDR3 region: CASSLEGGYGYTF. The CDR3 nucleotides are TGCGCCAGCAGCTTGGAAGGGGGATATGGCTACACCTTC.

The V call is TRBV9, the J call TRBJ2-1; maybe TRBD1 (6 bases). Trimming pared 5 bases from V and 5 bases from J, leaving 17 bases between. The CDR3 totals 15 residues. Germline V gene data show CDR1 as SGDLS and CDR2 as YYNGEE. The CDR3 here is CASSHNQGSHNEQFF. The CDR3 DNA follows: TGTGCCAGCAGTCATAACCAGGGGTCCCACAATGAGCAGTTCTTC.